This T cell receptor beta chain comes out of a study of early T cells in non-severe SARS-CoV-2 infection (dated by TCRdb to the early 2020s). At the level of the whole study: TCR sequencing used bulk RNA from unsorted whole blood, so alpha and beta chains could not be paired.

Library preparation used 5' RACE. The instrument was a NextSeq 500. Unique molecular identifiers were attached to individual cDNA molecules in the TCR library protocol so that sequencing error and PCR bias could be corrected. Sequencing covered both TCR alpha and beta chains, and within each sample the abundances of alpha and beta sequences were tightly co-correlated. Turning to the authors' computational methods: V gene, J gene and CDR3 annotation of TCR sequences was performed with Decombinator V4. Expanded TCRs were defined as changing significantly between any two time points under a Poisson model with p below 0.0001. TCR abundances were normalised to the total number of TCRs sequenced per sample and expressed as counts per million. MAIT TCRs were defined by TRAV1-2 paired with TRAJ12, TRAJ20 or TRAJ33, and iNKT TCRs by TRAV10 paired with TRAJ18. VDJdb, accessed 1 November 2021, was searched for CMV, EBV and SARS-CoV-2 annotated TCRs, excluding TCRs annotated for multiple antigens. The raw public data were reprocessed by TCRdb itself: fastp quality trimming at Q25, MiXCR clonotype calling, in-frame beta chains only. Each entry is one CDR3 protein sequence, shown with its most common DNA and genes. TCRdb, not the original authors, processed these V and J calls. The sample table records under 40,000 distinct CDR3 sequences; 6.3% of these occur just once. About 5.5% of the sample is in the top ten clones.

This clonotype was counted at least ten times. The target of this receptor is not known. No quality values exist for individual bases; no much larger clone is one base distant. The germline V gene (reference sequence) yields WNHNN for CDR1 and SYGVQD for CDR2. The CDR3 sequence holds 13 residues, the cysteine and phenylalanine included. The sequence is cut down to CDR3 DNA, 39 bases in frame from base 1. The germline ends are 11 bases apart after V is trimmed by 6 bases and J by 3 bases. Set within a cohort of healthcare workers in London, UK, this nested case-control study involved weekly PCR testing of nasopharyngeal swabs along with blood sampling. Healthcare workers were recruited during the week of the UK lockdown, between 23 and 31 March 2020, and followed weekly for up to roughly 15 weeks. General study outcomes and caveats: VDJdb matching was skewed toward anti-spike CD8 responses, so virus-specific expansions were likely underestimated and private and CD4 specificities were missed.

The material sequenced was whole blood. The clonotype was recovered from an adult who was a healthcare worker with PCR-confirmed SARS-CoV-2 infection or an uninfected control (not recorded which). The sequence is built from TRBV10-1 and TRBJ1-2, and TRBD1 may be the D gene, going by 6 matching bases. The nucleotide sequence reads as follows: TGCGCCAGCAGCCGGACAGCCTACTATGGCTACACCTTC. It translates to CASSRTAYYGYTF.